This T cell receptor beta chain is drawn from a study of control samples from healthy donors and cancer patients. The protocol was immunoSEQ multiplex PCR, while the TCRdb copy is restricted to in-frame clones and leaves out a portion. Of approximately 90,000 clones listed, around nine tenths were seen once; the top ten hold under 25%. This CDR3 comprises 13 residues. Germline values: CDR1 SGHTA, CDR2 FQGNSA. V dropped 1 base and J dropped 6; count of bases not matched to a gene: 2. The sequencing sample was made of blood. The chain has TRBV7-2 and TRBJ1-1; 7 nucleotides match TRBD1. The receptor was derived from a young man in good health. DNA for the CDR3: TGTGCCAGCAGCTTAGATCAGGGGGCTGAAGCTTTCTTT. It yields the protein CASSLDQGAEAFF. Filled out from reference TRBV7-2 and TRBJ1-1, the complete variable domain reads GAGVSQSPSNKVTEKGKDVELRCDPISGHTALYWYRQSLGQGLEFLIYFQGNSAPDKSGLPSDRFSAERTGGSVSTLTIQRTQQEDSAVYLCASSLDQGAEAFFGQGTRLTVV.